These T cell receptor beta chains were read from a single sample in a study of T cell responses to AZD1222 COVID-19 vaccine. Sequencing was performed with immunoSEQ multiplex PCR; in TCRdb, only in-frame clones are kept and a portion is missing. The sample consists of roughly 120,000 clones, about 94% of them appearing once. The specimen comprised peripheral blood, sampled 28 days after the second AZD1222 dose. All receptors come from an adult who received the AZD1222 COVID-19 vaccine. The CDR3 runs from the conserved cysteine through the conserved F or W. The order of the fields is V gene, J gene, D gene, clone size, CDR3 protein, CDR3 DNA. The D gene is left open where the match is weak. The size entry is marked missing in some rows and otherwise reads once, few, many or a size class.

TRBV28,TRBJ1-1,NA,NA,CASSFAGLDTEAFF,TGTGCCAGCAGTTTCGCGGGGCTGGACACTGAAGCTTTCTTT
TRBV3-1/TRBV3-2,TRBJ2-5,NA,NA,CASSQEGRGKETQYF,TGTGCCAGCAGCCAAGAAGGCCGGGGGAAAGAGACCCAGTACTTC
TRBV5-1,TRBJ1-5,NA,NA,CASIKQPQHF,TGCGCCAGCATCAAGCAGCCCCAGCATTTT
TRBV6-5,TRBJ1-2,TRBD1,NA,CASSYSPGQGYGYTF,TGTGCCAGCAGTTACTCGCCGGGACAGGGCTATGGCTACACCTTC
TRBV6-5,TRBJ1-2,NA,NA,CASMAASNYGYTF,TGTGCCAGCATGGCAGCTTCTAACTATGGCTACACCTTC
TRBV13,TRBJ1-4,NA,NA,CASSPGRGNNEKLFF,TGTGCCAGCAGCCCCGGACGGGGAAATAATGAAAAACTGTTTTTT
TRBV15,TRBJ2-1,NA,NA,CATSREDGVGAYNEQFF,TGTGCCACCAGCAGAGAGGATGGGGTGGGGGCCTACAATGAGCAGTTCTTC
TRBV12-3/TRBV12-4,TRBJ1-2,NA,NA,CASSRQNYGYTF,TGTGCCAGCAGCAGACAGAACTATGGCTACACCTTC
TRBV3-1/TRBV3-2,TRBJ2-3,NA,NA,CASSWTTGLSSTDTQYF,TGTGCCAGCAGCTGGACGACAGGACTTTCAAGCACAGATACGCAGTATTTT
TRBV2,TRBJ1-1,NA,NA,CASSGPPVGSFF,TGTGCCAGCAGTGGTCCCCCAGTCGGGTCCTTCTTT
TRBV5-1,TRBJ1-2,NA,NA,CASSSGFYGYTF,TGCGCCAGCAGCTCGGGCTTCTATGGCTACACCTTC
TRBV27,TRBJ1-1,NA,once,CASSYRPTVGAFF,TGTGCCAGCAGTTATCGACCGACAGTAGGTGCTTTCTTT
TRBV5-6,TRBJ1-6,NA,NA,CASSLGELTRRFSPLHF,TGTGCCAGCAGCTTGGGGGAATTGACCAGGAGATTTTCACCCCTCCACTTT
TRBV5-6,TRBJ2-1,NA,NA,CASNLQGNNEQFF,TGTGCCAGCAACCTACAGGGTAACAATGAGCAGTTCTTC
TRBV7-8,TRBJ2-3,TRBD1,NA,CASSPTGGLTGGNTQYF,TGTGCCAGCAGCCCTACGGGGGGGCTGACAGGGGGCAATACGCAGTATTTT
TRBV6-5,TRBJ1-6,TRBD1,NA,CASSYSGDRVNSPLHF,TGTGCCAGCAGTTACTCTGGGGACAGGGTTAATTCACCCCTCCACTTT
TRBV3-1/TRBV3-2,TRBJ2-1,TRBD2,once,CASSLLAGAYNEQFF,TGTGCCAGCAGCCTACTAGCGGGGGCGTACAATGAGCAGTTCTTC
TRBV29-1,TRBJ2-7,NA,NA,CSVAGSFKSYEQYF,TGCAGCGTTGCGGGGTCTTTTAAGTCCTACGAGCAGTACTTC
TRBV3-1/TRBV3-2,TRBJ1-1,NA,NA,CASSLSAGDPEAFF,TGTGCCAGCAGCCTATCAGCAGGGGATCCTGAAGCTTTCTTT
TRBV4-1,TRBJ2-2,NA,NA,CASSQDKIDTGELFF,TGCGCCAGCAGCCAAGATAAGATTGACACCGGGGAGCTGTTTTTT
TRBV19,TRBJ1-5,NA,NA,CASSIPRQRYDQPQHF,TGTGCCAGTAGTATCCCGCGGCAGAGGTACGATCAGCCCCAGCATTTT
TRBV7-9,TRBJ2-1,TRBD2,NA,CASSSTSGSALFF,TGTGCCAGCAGCTCCACTAGCGGGAGCGCGCTATTCTTC
TRBV30,TRBJ2-7,NA,once,CAWSVLGGAEQYF,TGTGCCTGGAGTGTTTTAGGGGGAGCCGAGCAGTACTTC